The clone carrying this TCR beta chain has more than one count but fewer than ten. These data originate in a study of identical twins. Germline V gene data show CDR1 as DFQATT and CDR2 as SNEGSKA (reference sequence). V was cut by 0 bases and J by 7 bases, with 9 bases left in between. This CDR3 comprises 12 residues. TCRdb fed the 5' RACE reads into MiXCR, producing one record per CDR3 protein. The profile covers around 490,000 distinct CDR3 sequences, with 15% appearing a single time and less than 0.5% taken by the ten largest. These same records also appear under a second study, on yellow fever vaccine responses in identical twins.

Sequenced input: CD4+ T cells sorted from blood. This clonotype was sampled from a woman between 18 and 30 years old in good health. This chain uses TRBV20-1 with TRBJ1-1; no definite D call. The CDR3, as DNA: TGCAGTGCTAGAGATCCGGGTTTTGAAGCTTTCTTT. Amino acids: CSARDPGFEAFF.